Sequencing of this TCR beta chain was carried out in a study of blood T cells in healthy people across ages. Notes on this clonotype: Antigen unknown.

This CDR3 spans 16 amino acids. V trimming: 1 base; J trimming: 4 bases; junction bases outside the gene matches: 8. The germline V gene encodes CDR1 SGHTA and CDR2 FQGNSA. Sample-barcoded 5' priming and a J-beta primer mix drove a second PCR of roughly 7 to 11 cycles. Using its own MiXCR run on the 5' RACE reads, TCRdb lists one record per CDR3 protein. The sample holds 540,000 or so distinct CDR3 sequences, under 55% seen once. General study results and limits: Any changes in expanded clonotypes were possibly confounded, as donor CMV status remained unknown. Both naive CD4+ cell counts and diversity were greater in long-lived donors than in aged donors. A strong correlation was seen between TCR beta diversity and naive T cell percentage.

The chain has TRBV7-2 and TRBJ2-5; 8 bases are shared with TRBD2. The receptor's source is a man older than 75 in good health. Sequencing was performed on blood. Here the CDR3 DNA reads TGTGCCAGCAGCTTAGGTCCTAGCGGGCCACCAGAGACCCAGTACTTC. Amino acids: CASSLGPSGPPETQYF.